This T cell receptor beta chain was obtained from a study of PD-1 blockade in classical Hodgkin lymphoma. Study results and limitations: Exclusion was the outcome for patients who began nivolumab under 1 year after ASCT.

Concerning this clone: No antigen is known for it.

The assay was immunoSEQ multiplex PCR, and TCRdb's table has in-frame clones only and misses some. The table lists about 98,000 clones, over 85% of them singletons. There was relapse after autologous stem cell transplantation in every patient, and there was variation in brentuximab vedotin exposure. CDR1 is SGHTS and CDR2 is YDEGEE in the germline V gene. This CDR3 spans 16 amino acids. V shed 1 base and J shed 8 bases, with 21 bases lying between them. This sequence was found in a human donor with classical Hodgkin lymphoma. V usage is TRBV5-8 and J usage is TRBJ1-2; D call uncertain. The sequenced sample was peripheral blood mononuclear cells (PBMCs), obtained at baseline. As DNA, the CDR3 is TGTGCCAGCAGCTTGCCCTATGGGAACGGGGAGAGCGGCTACACCTTC. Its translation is CASSLPYGNGESGYTF.